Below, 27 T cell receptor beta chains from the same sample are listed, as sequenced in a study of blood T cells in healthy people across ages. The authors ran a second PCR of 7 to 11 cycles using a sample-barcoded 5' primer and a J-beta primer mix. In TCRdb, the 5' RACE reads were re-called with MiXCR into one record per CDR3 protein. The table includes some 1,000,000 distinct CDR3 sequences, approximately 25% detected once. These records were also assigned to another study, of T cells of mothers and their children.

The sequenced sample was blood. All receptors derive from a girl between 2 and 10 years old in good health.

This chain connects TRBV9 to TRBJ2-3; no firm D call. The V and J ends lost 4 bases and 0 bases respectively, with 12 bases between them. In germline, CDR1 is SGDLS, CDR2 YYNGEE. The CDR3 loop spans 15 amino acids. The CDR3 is CASSRGQPSTDTQYF. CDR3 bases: TGTGCCAGCAGCAGAGGCCAACCGAGCACAGATACGCAGTATTTT.

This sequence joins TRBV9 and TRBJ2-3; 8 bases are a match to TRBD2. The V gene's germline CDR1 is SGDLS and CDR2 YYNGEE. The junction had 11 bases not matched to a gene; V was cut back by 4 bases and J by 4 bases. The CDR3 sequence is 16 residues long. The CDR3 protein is CASSPGLLGGADTQYF. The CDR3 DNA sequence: TGTGCCAGCAGCCCCGGACTCCTCGGGGGGGCAGATACGCAGTATTTT.

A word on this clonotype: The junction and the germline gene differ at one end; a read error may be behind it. This CDR3 reads CASSLAKQLQHF. Here the CDR3 DNA reads TGTGCCAGCAGTTTAGCGAAACAGCTCCAGCATTTT. The chain couples TRBV12-3 or TRBV12-4 to TRBJ1-5; D not resolved. This CDR3 contains 12 residues.

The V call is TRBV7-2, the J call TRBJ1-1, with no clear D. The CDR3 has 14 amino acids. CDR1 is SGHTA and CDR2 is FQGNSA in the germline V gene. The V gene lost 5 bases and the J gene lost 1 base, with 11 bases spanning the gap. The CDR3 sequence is CASSPPRSNTEAFF. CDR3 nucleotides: TGTGCCAGCAGCCCACCTCGTTCGAACACTGAAGCTTTCTTT.

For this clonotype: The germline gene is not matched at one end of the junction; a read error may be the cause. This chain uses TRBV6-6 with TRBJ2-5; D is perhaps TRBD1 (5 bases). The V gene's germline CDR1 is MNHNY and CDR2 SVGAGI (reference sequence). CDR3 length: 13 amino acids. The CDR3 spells CASSQGRVETQHF. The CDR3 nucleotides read TGTGCCAGCAGTCAGGGCAGAGTAGAGACCCAGCACTTC.

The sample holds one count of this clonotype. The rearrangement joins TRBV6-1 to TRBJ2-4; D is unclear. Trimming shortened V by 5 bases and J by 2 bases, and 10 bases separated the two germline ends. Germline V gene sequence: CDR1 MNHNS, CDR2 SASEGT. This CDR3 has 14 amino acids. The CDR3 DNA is TGTGCCAGCAGTATTCGAGCTCCCAAAAACATTCAGTACTTC. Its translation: CASSIRAPKNIQYF.

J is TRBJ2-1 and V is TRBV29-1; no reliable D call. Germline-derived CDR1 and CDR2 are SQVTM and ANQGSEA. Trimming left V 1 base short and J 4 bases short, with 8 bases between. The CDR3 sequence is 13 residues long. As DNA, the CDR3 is TGCAGCGTTGAAGCGACAACGTACAATGAGCAGTTCTTC. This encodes CSVEATTYNEQFF.

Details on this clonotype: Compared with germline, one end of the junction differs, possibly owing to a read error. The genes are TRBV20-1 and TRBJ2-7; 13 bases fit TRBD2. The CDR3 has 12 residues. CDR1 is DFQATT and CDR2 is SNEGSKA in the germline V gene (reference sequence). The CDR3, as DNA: TGCAGTGCTAGATTACTAGCGGGGGGGCAGGGGTTC. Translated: CSARLLAGGQGF.

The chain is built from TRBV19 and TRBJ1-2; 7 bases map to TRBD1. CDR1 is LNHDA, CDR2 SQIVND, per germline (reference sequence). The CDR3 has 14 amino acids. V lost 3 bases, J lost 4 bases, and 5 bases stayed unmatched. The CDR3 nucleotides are TGTGCCAGTAGTATGACAGGGTACGGCTATGGCTACACCTTC. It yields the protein CASSMTGYGYGYTF.

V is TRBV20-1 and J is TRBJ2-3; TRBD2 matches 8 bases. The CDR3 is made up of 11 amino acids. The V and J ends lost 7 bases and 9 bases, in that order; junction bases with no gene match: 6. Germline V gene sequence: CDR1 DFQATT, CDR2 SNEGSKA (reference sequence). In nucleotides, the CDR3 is TGCAGTGGGTCGGCGGGAGGAACGCAGTATTTT. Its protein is CSGSAGGTQYF.

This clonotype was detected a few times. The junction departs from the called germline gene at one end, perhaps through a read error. DNA of the CDR3: TGTGCCGGCAGGCTAGGAAGAGGACTCACAGATACGCAGTATTTT. Its translation is CAGRLGRGLTDTQYF. The chain has TRBV7-3 and TRBJ2-3; possibly TRBD2 for D (5 bases). This CDR3 has 15 residues. Germline assignment: CDR1 SGHTA and CDR2 FQGTGA.

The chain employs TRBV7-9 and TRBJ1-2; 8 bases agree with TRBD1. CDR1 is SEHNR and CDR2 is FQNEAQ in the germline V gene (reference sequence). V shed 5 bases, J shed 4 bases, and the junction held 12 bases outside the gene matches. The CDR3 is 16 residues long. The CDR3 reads CASSRTTRGRSYGYTF. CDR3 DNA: TGTGCCAGCAGCCGAACTACCAGGGGGCGTTCCTATGGCTACACCTTC.

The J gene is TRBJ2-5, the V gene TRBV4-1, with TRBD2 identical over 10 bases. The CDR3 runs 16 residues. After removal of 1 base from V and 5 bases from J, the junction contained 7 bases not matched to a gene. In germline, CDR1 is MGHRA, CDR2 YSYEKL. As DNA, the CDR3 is TGCGCCAGCAGCCAAGTGGGGCAGCGGGAGGGGGAGACCCAGTACTTC. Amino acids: CASSQVGQREGETQYF.

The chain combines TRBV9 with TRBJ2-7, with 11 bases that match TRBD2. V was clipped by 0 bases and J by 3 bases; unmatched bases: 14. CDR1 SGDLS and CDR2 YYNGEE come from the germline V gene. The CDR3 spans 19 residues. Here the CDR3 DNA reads TGTGCCAGCAGCGTAGGTGATAGACTAGCGGGATTAAAGGGCTACGAGCAGTACTTC. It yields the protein CASSVGDRLAGLKGYEQYF.

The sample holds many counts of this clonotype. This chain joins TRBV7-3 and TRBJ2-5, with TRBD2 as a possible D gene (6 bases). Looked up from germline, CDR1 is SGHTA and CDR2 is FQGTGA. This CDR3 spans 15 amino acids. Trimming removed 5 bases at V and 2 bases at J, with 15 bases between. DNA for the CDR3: TGTGCCAGCAGCCCACTGGGAGGAGGGCAAGAGACCCAGTACTTC. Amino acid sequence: CASSPLGGGQETQYF.

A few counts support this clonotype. The CDR3 is CASSGVGGNRASYEQYF. Written as DNA, the CDR3 is TGTGCCAGCAGTGGGGTTGGCGGCAATAGAGCCTCCTACGAGCAGTACTTC. The rearrangement uses TRBV2 and TRBJ2-7; no definite D call. With 4 bases removed from V and 0 bases from J, the gap between germline ends came to 19 bases. The CDR3 consists of 17 residues. Per germline, CDR1 SNHLY and CDR2 FYNNEI.

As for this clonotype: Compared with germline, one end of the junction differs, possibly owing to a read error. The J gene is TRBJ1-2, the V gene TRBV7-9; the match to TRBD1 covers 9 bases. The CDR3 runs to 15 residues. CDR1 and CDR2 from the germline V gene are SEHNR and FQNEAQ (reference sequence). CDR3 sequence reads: CASSSPGQGYYGHTF. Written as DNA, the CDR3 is TGTGCCAGCAGCTCCCCTGGACAGGGGTACTATGGCCACACCTTC.

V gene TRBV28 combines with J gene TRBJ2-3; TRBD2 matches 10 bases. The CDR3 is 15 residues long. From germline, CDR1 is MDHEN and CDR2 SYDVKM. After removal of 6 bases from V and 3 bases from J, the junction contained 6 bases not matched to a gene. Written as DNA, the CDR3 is TGTGCCAGCAGACCGCCGGGACTAGCGACAGATACGCAGTATTTT. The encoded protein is CASRPPGLATDTQYF.

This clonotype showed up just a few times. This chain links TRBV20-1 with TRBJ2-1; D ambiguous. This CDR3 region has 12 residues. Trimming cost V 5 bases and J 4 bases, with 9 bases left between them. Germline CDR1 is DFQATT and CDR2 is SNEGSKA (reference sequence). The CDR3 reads CSAPIPYNEQFF. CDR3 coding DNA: TGCAGTGCTCCTATCCCTTACAATGAGCAGTTCTTC.

This CDR3 is CASSQEGGIINEKLFF. The CDR3 DNA sequence: TGTGCCAGCAGCCAAGAGGGGGGGATTATAAATGAAAAACTGTTTTTT. The rearrangement joins TRBV4-2 to TRBJ1-4; D is possibly TRBD1 (5 bases). With 0 bases removed from V and 5 bases from J, the gap between germline ends came to 13 bases. Germline CDR1 reads LGHNA; CDR2 reads YNFKEQ. CDR3 length: 16 amino acids.

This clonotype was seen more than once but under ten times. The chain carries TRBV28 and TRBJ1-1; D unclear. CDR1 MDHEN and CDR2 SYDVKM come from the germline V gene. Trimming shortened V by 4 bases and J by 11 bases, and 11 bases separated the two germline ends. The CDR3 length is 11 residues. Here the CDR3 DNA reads TGTGCCAGCAGTTCCCCAGTTAGGGCTTTCTTT. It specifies CASSSPVRAFF.

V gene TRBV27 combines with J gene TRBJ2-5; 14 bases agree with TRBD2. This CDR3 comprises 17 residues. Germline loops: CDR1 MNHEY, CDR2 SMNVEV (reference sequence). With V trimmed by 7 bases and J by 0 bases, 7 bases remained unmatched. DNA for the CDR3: TGTGCCAGCACCCGACTAGCGGGAGGGCTCCACCAAGAGACCCAGTACTTC. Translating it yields CASTRLAGGLHQETQYF.

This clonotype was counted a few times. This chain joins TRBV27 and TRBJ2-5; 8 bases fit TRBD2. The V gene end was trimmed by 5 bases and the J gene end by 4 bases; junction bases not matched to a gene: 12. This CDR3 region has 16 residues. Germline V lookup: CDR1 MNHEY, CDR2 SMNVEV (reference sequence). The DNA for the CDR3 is TGTGCCAGCAGTGCGACTAGCGAGGGGACTGGAGAGACCCAGTACTTC. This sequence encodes CASSATSEGTGETQYF.

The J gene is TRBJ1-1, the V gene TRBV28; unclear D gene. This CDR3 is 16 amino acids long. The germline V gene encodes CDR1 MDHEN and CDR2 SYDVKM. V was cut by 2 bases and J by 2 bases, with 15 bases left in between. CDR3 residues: CASSLIRPATNTEAFF. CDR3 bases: TGTGCCAGCAGTTTAATACGTCCGGCCACCAACACTGAAGCTTTCTTT.

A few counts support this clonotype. The CDR3: CSARSAVPGVIGELFF. In nucleotides, the CDR3 is TGCAGTGCTAGGTCCGCGGTCCCGGGCGTTATCGGGGAGCTGTTTTTT. The genes are TRBV20-1 and TRBJ2-2, with unresolved D. CDR1 and CDR2 from the germline V gene are DFQATT and SNEGSKA (reference sequence). The CDR3 has 16 residues. V gave up 3 bases and J gave up 7 bases, with 21 bases separating them.

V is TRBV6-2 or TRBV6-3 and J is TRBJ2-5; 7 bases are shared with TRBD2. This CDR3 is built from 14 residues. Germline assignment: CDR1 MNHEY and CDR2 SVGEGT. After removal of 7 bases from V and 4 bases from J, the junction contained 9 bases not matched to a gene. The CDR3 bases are TGTGCCAGCACTCAACGGGGGGAACGAGAGACCCAGTACTTC. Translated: CASTQRGERETQYF.

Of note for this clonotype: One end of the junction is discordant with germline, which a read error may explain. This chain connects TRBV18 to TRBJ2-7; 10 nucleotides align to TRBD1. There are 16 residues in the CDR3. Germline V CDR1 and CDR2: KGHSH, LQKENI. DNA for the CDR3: TGCGCCAGCTCACCGGGGTCGGGACAGGGGACCTACGAGCAGTACTTC. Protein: CASSPGSGQGTYEQYF.